This TCR beta chain was observed in a study of patients and donors after allogeneic stem cell transplantation. This CDR3 has 13 residues. In germline, CDR1 is LGHDT, CDR2 YNNKEL (reference sequence). V gave up 0 bases and J gave up 9 bases, with 11 bases separating them. MiXCR was run by TCRdb on the RT-PCR reads, yielding one entry per CDR3 protein. The data hold 920,000 or so distinct CDR3 sequences, with roughly 18% observed a single time. Ten or more counts support this clonotype. The sample consisted of blood, either unsorted or a sorted T cell fraction (not recorded which). This chain joins TRBV3-1 and TRBJ1-2, with D uncertain. The clonotype originates from a human donor who was either an allogeneic HSCT recipient or a stem cell or donor lymphocyte infusion donor (not recorded which). It is not recorded whose cells these are; they may come from a transplant donor. CDR3 bases: TGTGCCAGCAGCCAAGATTGGACCTCGAGCTACACCTTC. It encodes CASSQDWTSSYTF.